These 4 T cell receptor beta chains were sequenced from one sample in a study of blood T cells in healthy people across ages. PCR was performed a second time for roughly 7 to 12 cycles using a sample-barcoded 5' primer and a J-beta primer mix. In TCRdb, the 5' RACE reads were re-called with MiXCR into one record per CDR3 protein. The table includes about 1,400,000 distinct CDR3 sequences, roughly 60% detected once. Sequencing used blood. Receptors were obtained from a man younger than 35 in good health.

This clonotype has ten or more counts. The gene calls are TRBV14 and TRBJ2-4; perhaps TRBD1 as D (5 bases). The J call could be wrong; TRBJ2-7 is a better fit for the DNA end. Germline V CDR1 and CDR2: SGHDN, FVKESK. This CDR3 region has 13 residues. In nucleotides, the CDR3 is TGTGCCAGCAGCCCGCAGGGCTACGGCGAGCAGTACTTC. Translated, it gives CASSPQGYGEQYF.

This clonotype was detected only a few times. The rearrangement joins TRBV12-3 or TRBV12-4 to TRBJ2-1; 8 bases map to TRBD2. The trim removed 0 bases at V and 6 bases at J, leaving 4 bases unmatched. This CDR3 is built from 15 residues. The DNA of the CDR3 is TGTGCCAGCAGTTTAGCAGCGGGAGTATCCAATGAGCAGTTCTTC. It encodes CASSLAAGVSNEQFF.

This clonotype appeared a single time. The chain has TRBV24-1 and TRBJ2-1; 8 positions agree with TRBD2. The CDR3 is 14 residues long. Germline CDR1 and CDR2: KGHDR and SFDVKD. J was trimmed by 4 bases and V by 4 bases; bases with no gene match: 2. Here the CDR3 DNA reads TGTGCCACCAGTGAGGCTAGCGGGTACAATGAGCAGTTCTTC. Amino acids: CATSEASGYNEQFF.

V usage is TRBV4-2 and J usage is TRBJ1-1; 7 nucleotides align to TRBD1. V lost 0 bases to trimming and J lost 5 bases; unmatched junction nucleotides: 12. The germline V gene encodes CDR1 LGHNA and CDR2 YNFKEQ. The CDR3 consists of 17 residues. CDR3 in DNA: TGTGCCAGCAGCCAAGAGGGCCCAGGGGGACGGAATACTGAAGCTTTCTTT. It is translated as CASSQEGPGGRNTEAFF.